These 18 T cell receptor beta chains share one sample of origin, sequenced in a study of blood T cell repertoires in COVID-19. This table comes from immunoSEQ multiplex PCR, and its TCRdb copy is limited to in-frame clones, with some not included. This table has about 99,000 clones, about four fifths appearing once. The sequencing input was peripheral blood. All receptors derive from a woman at least 80 years old with active or convalescent COVID-19.

This sequence joins TRBV6-5 and TRBJ1-3; 7 nucleotides agree with TRBD1. The CDR3 totals 14 residues. The V gene's germline CDR1 is MNHEY and CDR2 SVGAGI. The ends lost 6 bases at V and 1 base at J; junction bases unmatched: 3. The CDR3 region is CASSRQGSGNTIYF. In nucleotides, the CDR3 is TGTGCCAGCAGCCGACAGGGATCTGGAAACACCATATATTTT.

V is TRBV27 and J is TRBJ1-1; 8 nucleotides match TRBD1. CDR1 and CDR2 (germline): MNHEY, SMNVEV (reference sequence). The CDR3 runs to 14 residues. V lost 2 bases to trimming and J lost 6 bases; unmatched junction nucleotides: 5. This chain's CDR3 is CASSLGQGFAEAFF. CDR3 in DNA: TGTGCCAGCAGTTTAGGACAGGGCTTTGCTGAAGCTTTCTTT.

The CDR3 DNA reads as TGCGCCAGCAGCCAAAAGGGGACAGGGGTTAACACCGGGGAGCTGTTTTTT. It specifies CASSQKGTGVNTGELFF. The gene calls are TRBV4-1 and TRBJ2-2; 10 bases are shared with TRBD1. From germline, CDR1 is MGHRA and CDR2 YSYEKL. The CDR3 runs 17 residues. V lost 2 bases, J lost 2 bases, and 5 bases stayed unmatched.

The chain uses TRBV27 and TRBJ1-5; D ambiguous. The germline V gene has CDR1 MNHEY and CDR2 SMNVEV (reference sequence). The CDR3 runs 15 residues. The ends were cut back, 3 bases at V and 4 bases at J, with 13 bases in the middle. CDR3 sequence (DNA): TGTGCCAGCAGTTTTAGGAGGCCAGAAAATCAGCCCCAGCATTTT. Residues: CASSFRRPENQPQHF.

This chain links TRBV3-1 (or the pseudogene TRBV3-2) with TRBJ2-7; maybe TRBD2 (5 bases). The germline gives CDR1 LGHDT, CDR2 YNNKEL (reference sequence). The V end was cut by 0 bases, the J end by 3 bases, with 12 bases between. The CDR3 loop spans 15 amino acids. The CDR3 spells CASSQDGLALYEQYF. CDR3 in DNA: TGTGCCAGCAGCCAAGATGGCCTAGCCCTCTACGAGCAGTACTTC.

The chain employs TRBV3-1 (or the pseudogene TRBV3-2) and TRBJ2-2; D is uncertain. The CDR3 runs to 14 residues. Germline V gene data show CDR1 as LGHDT and CDR2 as YNNKEL (reference sequence). Trimming removed 1 base from V and 6 bases from J, with 9 bases in between. CDR3 DNA sequence: TGTGCCAGCAGCCAAGGCGGAACACCCGGGGAGCTGTTTTTT. It specifies CASSQGGTPGELFF.

The CDR3 DNA reads TGCGCCAGCAGCACTGGCCTAGCGGGAAAGCAGTTCTTC. It specifies CASSTGLAGKQFF. V is TRBV5-1 and J is TRBJ2-1; TRBD2 matches at 9 bases. Looked up from germline, CDR1 is SGHRS and CDR2 is YFSETQ. The CDR3 is made up of 13 amino acids. Trimming took 4 bases from V and 11 from J; bases not matched to a gene: 7.

This clone occurred a few times. The V and J genes are TRBV27 and TRBJ1-2; TRBD1 matches 7 bases. Germline loops: CDR1 MNHEY, CDR2 SMNVEV (reference sequence). There are 12 residues in the CDR3. After removal of 4 bases from V and 7 bases from J, the junction contained 3 bases not matched to a gene. The CDR3: CASSSHRGGYTF. DNA for the CDR3: TGTGCCAGCAGTTCACACAGGGGTGGCTACACCTTC.

The CDR3 loop reads CASSVEDRVKGMDTEAFF. DNA of the CDR3: TGTGCCAGCAGCGTAGAGGACAGGGTGAAGGGGATGGACACTGAAGCTTTCTTT. The rearrangement links TRBV9 to TRBJ1-1; 8 positions match TRBD1. The length of the CDR3 is 18 residues. Germline-derived CDR1 and CDR2 are SGDLS and YYNGEE. Germline trimming cut 0 bases from V and 3 bases from J; bases unmatched to any gene: 13.

The rearrangement uses TRBV2 and TRBJ2-5; perhaps TRBD1 as D (6 bases). The germline gives CDR1 SNHLY, CDR2 FYNNEI. Trimming cost V 4 bases and J 1 base, with 13 bases left between them. This CDR3 has 15 residues. The CDR3 here is CASSALTGPQETQYF. In nucleotides, the CDR3 is TGTGCCAGCAGTGCTTTGACAGGCCCCCAAGAGACCCAGTACTTC.

The V gene is TRBV6-1, the J gene TRBJ1-1; TRBD1 aligns across 8 bases. The CDR3 runs 19 residues. The germline CDR1 and CDR2 sequences are MNHNS and SASEGT. V was clipped by 1 base and J by 0 bases; unmatched bases: 13. CDR3 sequence: CASSEGGQATHIMNTEAFF. The CDR3 region has the DNA TGTGCCAGCAGTGAAGGGGGACAGGCCACTCACATTATGAACACTGAAGCTTTCTTT.

The rearrangement uses TRBV7-8 and TRBJ2-1, with D perhaps matching TRBD1 (6 bases). Germline V gene sequence: CDR1 SGHVS, CDR2 FQNEAQ. Trimming stripped 0 bases from V and 5 bases from J, with 20 bases between. This CDR3 has 18 residues. The chain's CDR3 is CASSLAAPGQRLNNEQFF. The CDR3 nucleotides are TGTGCCAGCAGCTTAGCGGCACCGGGACAAAGATTAAACAATGAGCAGTTCTTC.

This clone was counted a single time. J is TRBJ2-3 and V is TRBV30, with D perhaps matching TRBD2 (6 bases). Germline CDR1 and CDR2: GTSNPN and SVGIG (reference sequence). Between the trimmed V and J ends, which lost 5 bases and 4 bases, there was a span of 10 bases. CDR3 length: 12 residues. CDR3 loop: CAWSAGSDTQYF. For the CDR3, the DNA is TGTGCCTGGTCGGCGGGATCAGATACGCAGTATTTT.

The V and J genes are TRBV6-2 or TRBV6-3 and TRBJ2-1, with D maybe TRBD2 (5 bases). V lost 2 bases and J lost 5, with 10 bases in between. This CDR3 comprises 14 residues. Germline values: CDR1 MNHEY, CDR2 SVGEGT. This CDR3 reads CASSYPAGDNEQFF. The CDR3 DNA is TGTGCCAGCAGTTACCCCGCGGGTGACAATGAGCAGTTCTTC.

As concerns this clone: The germline gene is not matched at one end of the junction; a read error may be the cause. J is TRBJ2-7 and V is TRBV5-1, with 9 bases that match TRBD1. CDR3 length: 14 amino acids. Germline V gives CDR1 SGHRS, CDR2 YFSETQ. CDR3 DNA sequence: TGTGCCAGCAGCAGGACAGGGGACTCCTACGAGCAGTACTTC. Protein product: CASSRTGDSYEQYF.

This chain joins TRBV4-1 and TRBJ1-3; D is perhaps TRBD1 (5 bases). CDR1 MGHRA and CDR2 YSYEKL come from the germline V gene. This CDR3 spans 15 amino acids. V was pared by 1 base and J by 4 bases, with 11 bases between. The CDR3 loop is CASSQGWGEGNTIYF. CDR3 sequence (DNA): TGCGCCAGCAGCCAAGGATGGGGGGAAGGAAACACCATATATTTT.

This clone was seen once. This rearrangement joins TRBV5-8 to TRBJ1-6, with a possible D match to TRBD1 (6 bases). CDR1 is SGHTS, CDR2 YDEGEE, per germline. This CDR3 has 16 residues. V was trimmed by 2 bases and J by 3 bases, leaving 12 bases between them. This CDR3 reads CASSFSGASYNSPLHF. The DNA for the CDR3 is TGTGCCAGCAGCTTTTCAGGGGCGAGCTATAATTCACCCCTCCACTTT.

This sequence joins TRBV28 and TRBJ1-5; no clear D. Deletions cut 10 bases from V and 7 bases from J, with 14 bases between. Germline V lookup: CDR1 MDHEN, CDR2 SYDVKM. This CDR3 has 12 amino acids. DNA for the CDR3: TGTGCCACCCTAGCACTCGGACAGCCCCAGCATTTT. Residues: CATLALGQPQHF.